These 5 T cell receptor beta chains were sequenced from one sample in a study of CD8 T cells in ankylosing spondylitis. Their antigens are not known. Findings and caveats of the study: Apparently characteristic of ankylosing spondylitis blood was a TCR beta motif (under ten highly homologous variants).

One entry per CDR3 protein results from TCRdb running MiXCR on the 5' RACE reads. The sample consists of roughly 350,000 distinct CDR3 sequences, 6.5% to 10% of them appearing once. The sample was blood, either unsorted or a sorted T cell fraction (not recorded which). These receptor sequences come from a male donor with ankylosing spondylitis.

The rearrangement uses TRBV3-1 and TRBJ2-3; D gene unclear. With 4 bases removed from V and 0 bases from J, the gap between germline ends came to 11 bases. The CDR3 spans 15 residues. Looked up from germline, CDR1 is LGHDT and CDR2 is YNNKEL (reference sequence). This chain's CDR3 is CASSPTYFSTDTQYF. In nucleotides, the CDR3 is TGTGCCAGCAGCCCGACCTACTTTAGCACAGATACGCAGTATTTT.

This clonotype was detected many times. The V call is TRBV5-6, the J call TRBJ2-7; a weak D match, TRBD2 (5 bases). In germline, CDR1 is SGHDT, CDR2 YYEEEE. V lost 5 bases to trimming and J lost 3 bases, with 9 bases between them. The CDR3 extends over 12 amino acids. DNA for the CDR3: TGTGCCAGCAGATTCGGAGGCTACGAGCAGTACTTC. Its protein product is CASRFGGYEQYF.

This chain uses TRBV11-3 with TRBJ2-1; the match to TRBD2 covers 14 bases. J was trimmed by 6 bases and V by 8 bases; bases with no gene match: 3. CDR1 is SGHNT and CDR2 is YENEEA in the germline V gene. The CDR3 sequence is 14 residues long. The CDR3 DNA follows: TGTGCCAGCGGGACTAGCGGGAGAGCCAATGAGCAGTTCTTC. Its translation is CASGTSGRANEQFF.

V gene TRBV20-1 combines with J gene TRBJ2-7, with 9 bases aligning to TRBD2. The CDR3 is made up of 16 amino acids. The germline gives CDR1 DFQATT, CDR2 SNEGSKA (reference sequence). Trimming cost V 6 bases and J 7 bases; bases outside gene matches: 19. CDR3 loop: CSALSVSAGGRGEQYF. The CDR3 DNA sequence: TGCAGTGCCCTATCTGTGTCAGCGGGAGGCCGGGGGGAGCAGTACTTC.

This clonotype has just a few counts. The chain joins TRBV7-3 to TRBJ2-2, with D perhaps TRBD1 (6 bases). Germline V gene sequence: CDR1 SGHTA, CDR2 FQGTGA. V lost 4 bases and J lost 0, with 9 bases in between. There are 15 residues in the CDR3. CDR3 sequence: CASSSQGSNTGELFF. CDR3 sequence (DNA): TGTGCCAGCAGCTCACAGGGTTCGAACACCGGGGAGCTGTTTTTT.